This T cell receptor (beta chain) was sequenced for a study of cytomegalovirus exposure and HLA in healthy donors. Background on the study: A previous analysis identified around 120 million unique TCR beta sequences derived from roughly 190 million T cells.

CDR1 and CDR2 from the germline V gene are LNHNV and YYDKDF (reference sequence). The V and J ends lost 1 base and 3 bases respectively, with 19 bases between them. The CDR3 covers 18 residues. This PCR relied on a set of 60 Vbeta primers and 13 Jbeta primers. Libraries were prepared by immunoSEQ multiplex PCR; TCRdb keeps only in-frame clonotypes and omits some of them. The sample shows about 150,000 clones, over 60% of them seen only once. This TCR was recovered from a woman aged 18-30 years in good health and CMV-seronegative. Sequencing input: PBMCs. V is TRBV15 and J is TRBJ2-1, with a tentative D call TRBD2 (6 bases). The CDR3 sequence is CATSRARSSVGVYNEQFF. CDR3 in DNA: TGTGCCACCAGCAGAGCCCGCTCTAGCGTTGGGGTCTACAATGAGCAGTTCTTC.